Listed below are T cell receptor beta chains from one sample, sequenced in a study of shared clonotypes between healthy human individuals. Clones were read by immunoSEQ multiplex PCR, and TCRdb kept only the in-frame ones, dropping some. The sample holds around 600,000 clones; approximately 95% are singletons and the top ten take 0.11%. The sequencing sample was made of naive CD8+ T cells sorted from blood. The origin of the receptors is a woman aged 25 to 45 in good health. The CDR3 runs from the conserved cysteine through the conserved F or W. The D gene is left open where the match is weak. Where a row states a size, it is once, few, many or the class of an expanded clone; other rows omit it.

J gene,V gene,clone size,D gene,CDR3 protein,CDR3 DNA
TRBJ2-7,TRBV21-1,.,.,CASSVGQGSPSYEQYF,.
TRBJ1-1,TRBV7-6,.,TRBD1,CASSLGPGQGNTEAFF,TGTGCCAGCAGCCTAGGCCCGGGACAGGGGAACACTGAAGCTTTCTTT
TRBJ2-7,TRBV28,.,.,CASSFPETRGYEQYF,TGTGCCAGCAGTTTCCCCGAAACTAGAGGGTACGAGCAGTACTTC
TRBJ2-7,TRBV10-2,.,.,CASRPTGYEQYF,TGCGCCAGCAGGCCCACGGGTTACGAGCAGTACTTC
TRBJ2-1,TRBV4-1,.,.,CASSPTSRYEQFF,TGCGCCAGCAGCCCAACCTCCCGATACGAGCAGTTCTTC
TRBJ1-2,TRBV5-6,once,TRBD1,CASSVGQVYGYTF,TGTGCCAGCAGCGTCGGACAGGTCTATGGCTACACCTTC
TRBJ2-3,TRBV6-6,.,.,CASSYSEGAEDTQYF,TGTGCCAGCAGTTACTCAGAAGGGGCTGAAGATACGCAGTATTTT
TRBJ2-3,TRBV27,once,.,CASSLYSGEGGTQYF,TGTGCCAGCAGTTTATACTCAGGGGAGGGGGGAACGCAGTATTTT
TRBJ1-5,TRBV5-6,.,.,CASSFGGDRPQHF,TGTGCCAGCAGTTTTGGGGGTGATCGGCCCCAGCATTTT
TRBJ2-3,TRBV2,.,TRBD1,CASGQGAGDTQYF,TGTGCCAGTGGACAGGGGGCAGGAGATACGCAGTATTTT
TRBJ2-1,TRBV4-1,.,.,CASSQVAVQRGEQFF,TGCGCCAGCAGCCAAGTGGCGGTACAGAGGGGTGAGCAGTTCTTC
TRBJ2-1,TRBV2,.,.,CATSGLETYNEQFF,TGTGCCACCTCCGGCCTCGAGACCTACAATGAGCAGTTCTTC
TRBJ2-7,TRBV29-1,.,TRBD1,CSVEKVVGQVDYEQYF,TGCAGCGTTGAAAAGGTAGTGGGACAGGTCGACTACGAGCAGTACTTC
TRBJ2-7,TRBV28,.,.,CASSFRQNYYEQYF,TGTGCCAGCAGTTTTCGCCAGAATTACTACGAGCAGTACTTC
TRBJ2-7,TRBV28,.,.,CASSRIADSTYEQYF,TGTGCCAGCAGTCGGATAGCGGATTCAACCTACGAGCAGTACTTC
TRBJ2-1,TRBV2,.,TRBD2,CASSVAGGLNEQFF,TGTGCCAGCAGTGTAGCGGGAGGGCTCAATGAGCAGTTCTTC